The sequence of this TCR beta chain was determined in a study of shared clonotypes between healthy human individuals. Study-wide background: The study enrolled a couple of women and a few men aged 18 to 49. Study-wide findings and caveats: Larger richness was generally estimated for naive than memory subsets.

Germline trimming cut 1 base from V and 2 bases from J; bases unmatched to any gene: 2. The CDR3 spans 15 residues. The V gene's germline CDR1 is SGHAT and CDR2 FQNNGV. Assay used: immunoSEQ multiplex PCR; TCRdb lists only in-frame clones, some missing. The data hold around 1.4 million clones, with approximately 98.5% observed a single time. Remarks on this clone: Antigen: not known.

The specimen sequenced was naive CD4+ T cells sorted from blood. The subset denotes: CD45RA+ positively selected. The rearrangement uses TRBV11-2 and TRBJ2-1; 7 bases agree with TRBD1. The clonotype comes from a man aged 25 to 40 in good health. The CDR3 loop is CASSLVGQPYNEQFF. CDR3 DNA: TGTGCCAGCAGCTTAGTGGGACAGCCCTACAATGAGCAGTTCTTC.